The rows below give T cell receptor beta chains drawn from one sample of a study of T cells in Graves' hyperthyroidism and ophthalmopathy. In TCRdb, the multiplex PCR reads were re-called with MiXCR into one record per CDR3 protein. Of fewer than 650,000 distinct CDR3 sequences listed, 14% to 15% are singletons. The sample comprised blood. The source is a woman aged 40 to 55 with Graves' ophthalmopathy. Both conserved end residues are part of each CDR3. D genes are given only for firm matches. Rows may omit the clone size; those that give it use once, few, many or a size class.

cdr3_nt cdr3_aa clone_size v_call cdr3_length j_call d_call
TGTGCCAGCAGATTCCGGGACAGGGGAGATACGCAGTATTTT CASRFRDRGDTQYF few TRBV6-1 14 TRBJ2-3 TRBD1
TGTGCCAGCAGTTTTTCGACCTACAGGGAATTCTATGGCTACACCTTC CASSFSTYREFYGYTF many TRBV28 16 TRBJ1-2 -
TGTGCCAGCACCTACAGGGGGGCTTACGAGCAGTACTTC CASTYRGAYEQYF many TRBV12-3/TRBV12-4 13 TRBJ2-7 TRBD1
TGTGCCAGCAGTAGGGACAGGGGATTGGGGGTGAAGTACTTC CASSRDRGLGVKYF few TRBV27 14 TRBJ2-4 TRBD1
TGTGCCAGCAGCTTAAGCCTAGCGGGAGGACAAGAGACCCAGTACTTC CASSLSLAGGQETQYF many TRBV28 16 TRBJ2-5 TRBD2
TGTGCCAGCAGCTTCCTAGCGGGAGGGCCCGGAAGAACCTACGAGCAGTACTTC CASSFLAGGPGRTYEQYF many TRBV27 18 TRBJ2-7 TRBD2
TGTGCCAGCAGCCAAGACTCTGGGGGAAAGTACGAGCAGTACTTC CASSQDSGGKYEQYF few TRBV4-2 15 TRBJ2-7 -
TGCAGTGCTAGAGATGGGCAGGGAGTACACTATGGCTACACCTTC CSARDGQGVHYGYTF many TRBV20-1 15 TRBJ1-2 -
TGTGCCAGCAGCTTATTACTAGCGGGAGACGGGATTGAAGAGACCCAGTACTTC CASSLLLAGDGIEETQYF - TRBV7-8 18 TRBJ2-5 TRBD2
TGCAGTGCTAGCGGGGGTCGAATGGGTCGAGAGACCCAGTACTTC CSASGGRMGRETQYF few TRBV20-1 15 TRBJ2-5 -
TGTGCCAGCAGCACGGGGGGCGTTGGACAGCCCCAGCATTTT CASSTGGVGQPQHF - TRBV28 14 TRBJ1-5 -
TGCAGTGCTAGATTAGACAGGGAGGAAGGCTACACCTTC CSARLDREEGYTF many TRBV20-1 13 TRBJ1-2 TRBD1
TGTGCCAGCAGTTCGCCGGGACTCCCGCTCTGCTTC CASSSPGLPLCF few TRBV28 12 TRBJ2-7 -
TGTGCCAGCAGTGAAACGAAGGGTGTGCAAGAGACCCAGTACTTC CASSETKGVQETQYF - TRBV2 15 TRBJ2-5 -
TGTGCCAGCAGTTCCCCAGGGGGGAGCAATCAGCCCCAGCATTTT CASSSPGGSNQPQHF many TRBV28 15 TRBJ1-5 TRBD1
TGCAGCGTTGCAGAAGCTTACGAGCAGTACTTC CSVAEAYEQYF many TRBV29-1 11 TRBJ2-7 -
TGTGCCAGTAGTCTACCGACAGGGCGGAACACTGAAGCTTTCTTT CASSLPTGRNTEAFF once TRBV19 15 TRBJ1-1 TRBD1
TGTGCCAGCAGCTTAGAGTTTTCTGGCAATCAGCCCCAGCATTTT CASSLEFSGNQPQHF many TRBV11-2 15 TRBJ1-5 -
TGTGCCTGGACTCGAGTGCGGGGCTTGAACACTGAAGCTTTCTTT CAWTRVRGLNTEAFF - TRBV30 15 TRBJ1-1 -
TGCAGCGTTGAATCAGGTGGGCTTCAAGAGACCCAGTACTTC CSVESGGLQETQYF many TRBV29-1 14 TRBJ2-5 -
TGTGCCAGCAGCGGACCCTTGAGGGCCCAGTACTTC CASSGPLRAQYF few TRBV5-5 12 TRBJ2-5 -
TGTGCCAGCTCACCACCGAGGGATCGCTACGAGCAGTACTTC CASSPPRDRYEQYF few TRBV18 14 TRBJ2-7 -
TGTGCCAGCTCACCAGAGACAGGGCATGGGGGTGGCTACACCTTC CASSPETGHGGGYTF - TRBV18 15 TRBJ1-2 TRBD1
TGCGCCAGCAGCTCGGGACAGGCGAGCTCTGGAAACACCATATATTTT CASSSGQASSGNTIYF many TRBV5-1 16 TRBJ1-3 TRBD1
TGTGCCACCAGCCAGGGCGGGAGGCCCTACGAGCAGTACTTC CATSQGGRPYEQYF many TRBV24-1 14 TRBJ2-7 TRBD2
TGTGCCAGTAGTCCACCGGGCAGGGGACGCAGTAGCAATCAGCCCCAGCATTTT CASSPPGRGRSSNQPQHF - TRBV19 18 TRBJ1-5 -
TGTGCCAGCAGTTTATGGGGACTAGCGGGAGAGGACGAGCAGTACTTC CASSLWGLAGEDEQYF many TRBV12-3/TRBV12-4 16 TRBJ2-7 TRBD2
TGTGCCAGTAGTAAGGGCACGGGAACCGACATCAAAGAGACCCAGTACTTC CASSKGTGTDIKETQYF few TRBV19 17 TRBJ2-5 -
TGTGCCAGCACTGGGAGAATGAACACTGAAGCTTTCTTT CASTGRMNTEAFF many TRBV28 13 TRBJ1-1 -
TGTGCCAGCAGCCTGACAGGGAATGGTCAGCCCCAGCATTTT CASSLTGNGQPQHF many TRBV6-5 14 TRBJ1-5 TRBD1
TGTGCCAGCAGCTACATGGGCACTGAAGCTTTCTTT CASSYMGTEAFF many TRBV7-2 12 TRBJ1-1 -
TGCGCCAGCAGCCAAGATATTACGTGGGACAGGGCCTACGAGCAGTACTTC CASSQDITWDRAYEQYF - TRBV4-3 17 TRBJ2-7 TRBD1
TGTGCCAGCAGTGCTCTACCCTGGGAATCCTACGAGCAGTACTTC CASSALPWESYEQYF many TRBV6-1 15 TRBJ2-7 -
TGTGCCAGCAGTTTAAGGGGCATAAACTATGGCTACACCTTC CASSLRGINYGYTF many TRBV28 14 TRBJ1-2 -
TGTGCCAGCAGTTTAGGGCCAGTATATAGCAATCAGCCCCAGCATTTT CASSLGPVYSNQPQHF many TRBV12-3/TRBV12-4 16 TRBJ1-5 -
TGTGCCAGCAGCTTAGTTGTCCCGGGGAGGGTGGACACTGAAGCTTTCTTT CASSLVVPGRVDTEAFF many TRBV7-8 17 TRBJ1-1 -
TGTGCCAGCTCACCTGGAAAAAGCTACGAGCAGTACTTC CASSPGKSYEQYF many TRBV18 13 TRBJ2-7 -